These 22 T cell receptor beta chains share one sample of origin, sequenced in a study of shared clonotypes between healthy human individuals. Libraries were prepared by immunoSEQ multiplex PCR; TCRdb keeps only in-frame clonotypes and omits some of them. The sample shows about 2.4 million clones, approximately 90% of them seen only once. Sequenced: naive CD4+ T cells sorted from blood. Sample subset: CD45RA+ positively selected. These receptors originate from a man between 18 and 29 years old in good health.

The V and J genes are TRBV7-2 and TRBJ1-2; 7 nucleotides line up with TRBD1. After removal of 5 bases from V and 6 bases from J, the junction contained 12 bases not matched to a gene. Germline V gene data show CDR1 as SGHTA and CDR2 as FQGNSA. The CDR3 runs to 15 residues. Written as DNA, the CDR3 is TGTGCCAGCAGCGTAAGGGGGCAGTGGAATAATGGCTACACCTTC. Encoded protein: CASSVRGQWNNGYTF. The complete variable domain, with remaining parts taken from reference TRBV7-2 and TRBJ1-2, reads GAGVSQSPSNKVTEKGKDVELRCDPISGHTALYWYRQSLGQGLEFLIYFQGNSAPDKSGLPSDRFSAERTGGSVSTLTIQRTQQEDSAVYLCASSVRGQWNNGYTFGSGTRLTVV.

This chain links TRBV11-2 with TRBJ2-7, with 8 bases that match TRBD2. The length of the CDR3 is 15 residues. Germline CDR1 and CDR2: SGHAT and FQNNGV. J gave up 0 bases and V 3 bases, and 4 bases lay outside the gene matches. The CDR3 nucleotides read TGTGCCAGCAGCTTGACTAGCGCCAGCTCCTACGAGCAGTACTTC. Translation gives CASSLTSASSYEQYF.

The chain combines TRBV6-1 with TRBJ1-1; no definite D call. Trimming pared 4 bases from V and 4 bases from J, leaving 13 bases between. Per the germline V gene, CDR1 is MNHNS and CDR2 is SASEGT. The CDR3 is 14 residues long. The DNA for the CDR3 is TGTGCCAGCAGTGGGGCCAAAGGGAGCACTGAAGCTTTCTTT. It yields the protein CASSGAKGSTEAFF.

The rearrangement joins TRBV10-3 to TRBJ2-7; no clear D. Germline V lookup: CDR1 ENHRY, CDR2 SYGVKD. This CDR3 is 13 amino acids long. Trimming pared 10 bases from V and 1 base from J, leaving 14 bases between. The CDR3 is CATLETDSYEQYF. In DNA, the CDR3 is TGTGCCACCCTAGAAACAGATTCCTACGAGCAGTACTTC.

This clone was observed a few times. This chain uses TRBV5-1 with TRBJ1-1, with D unresolved. The germline CDR1 and CDR2 sequences are SGHRS and YFSETQ. Trimming stripped 0 bases from V and 6 bases from J, with 15 bases between. CDR3 length: 15 residues. Here the CDR3 DNA reads TGCGCCAGCAGCTTGGTTCCCCTTGGGGAGTCTGAAGCTTTCTTT. Its protein product is CASSLVPLGESEAFF.

The V call is TRBV10-1, the J call TRBJ2-3, with D possibly TRBD1 on 6 matching bases. Germline assignment: CDR1 WNHNN and CDR2 SYGVQD (reference sequence). V was pared by 4 bases and J by 7 bases, with 12 bases between. The CDR3 totals 13 residues. This CDR3 reads CASSGDISNTQYF. The CDR3 nucleotides are TGCGCCAGCAGTGGGGACATCTCCAATACGCAGTATTTT.

V and J are TRBV7-2 and TRBJ2-3, with D possibly matching TRBD1 (6 bases). Per germline, CDR1 SGHTA and CDR2 FQGNSA. The CDR3 spans 15 residues. Trimming left V 7 bases short and J 2 bases short, with 16 bases between. CDR3 protein: CASMLQGRLTDTQYF. The CDR3, as DNA: TGTGCCAGCATGTTACAGGGCCGCCTCACAGATACGCAGTATTTT.

The chain joins TRBV5-3 to TRBJ2-2; D unresolved. TRBV5-3 falls under the ORF class, with uncertain function. This CDR3 spans 16 amino acids. V dropped 0 bases and J dropped 6 bases, with 15 bases sitting between them. In nucleotides, the CDR3 is TGTGCCAGAAGCTTGGGAATTACTCGTCCTGCCGGGGAGCTGTTTTTT. Its translation is CARSLGITRPAGELFF.

The sample holds a few counts of this clone. This specimen includes other DNA sequences encoding the same CDR3. The V call is TRBV5-1, the J call TRBJ1-1; D gene ambiguous. Germline V CDR1 and CDR2: SGHRS, YFSETQ. Trimming cost V 0 bases and J 2 bases, with 5 bases left between them. CDR3 length: 13 amino acids. CDR3 sequence (DNA): TGCGCCAGCAGCTTGGAAGTTAACACTGAAGCTTTCTTT. Amino acids: CASSLEVNTEAFF.

The V and J genes are TRBV18 and TRBJ1-4, with 9 bases that match TRBD1. The CDR3 contains 14 residues. Germline CDR1 and CDR2: KGHSH and LQKENI. Trimming took 6 bases from V and 7 from J; bases not matched to a gene: 6. CDR3 residues: CASSSDRGSEKLFF. CDR3 coding DNA: TGTGCCAGCTCCTCGGACAGGGGCAGTGAAAAACTGTTTTTT.

This clone was seen once. The V gene is TRBV6-5, the J gene TRBJ1-2; D is perhaps TRBD1 (5 bases). CDR1 is MNHEY and CDR2 is SVGAGI in the germline V gene. The V end was cut by 2 bases, the J end by 8 bases, with 15 bases between. This CDR3 has 14 amino acids. CDR3 protein: CASSYGDRRGGYTF. The CDR3 DNA reads TGTGCCAGCAGTTACGGCGACAGACGCGGGGGCTACACCTTC.

This clone was observed a single time. The chain combines TRBV7-9 with TRBJ1-2; the match to TRBD1 covers 9 bases. J gave up 4 bases and V 4 bases, and 4 bases lay outside the gene matches. This CDR3 is 14 amino acids long. Germline CDR1 and CDR2: SEHNR and FQNEAQ (reference sequence). CDR3 sequence (DNA): TGTGCCAGCAGCTCGACAGGGGGTGCCTATGGCTACACCTTC. This encodes CASSSTGGAYGYTF.

In regard to this clone: The same CDR3 also results from other DNA sequences found in this sample. The chain carries TRBV2 and TRBJ2-2; 8 nucleotides align to TRBD1. V lost 6 bases and J lost 3; bases outside the gene matches: 3. The CDR3 spans 14 residues. The germline CDR1 and CDR2 sequences are SNHLY and FYNNEI. CDR3 loop: CASSGQGHTGELFF. In DNA form, the CDR3 reads TGTGCCAGCAGCGGACAGGGTCACACCGGGGAGCTGTTTTTT.

Comment on this clone: Other DNA sequences of this sample code for an identical CDR3. V is TRBV5-8 and J is TRBJ2-3; D tentatively reads TRBD1 or TRBD2 (5 bases each). The ends were cut back, 1 base at V and 4 bases at J, with 7 bases in the middle. Germline V gives CDR1 SGHTS, CDR2 YDEGEE. The CDR3 loop spans 13 amino acids. The CDR3 DNA reads TGTGCCAGCAGCTTGCGGGGCTCAGATACGCAGTATTTT. Translating gives CASSLRGSDTQYF.

This clone has just one count. The chain couples TRBV7-3 to TRBJ2-1; 13 nucleotides line up with TRBD2. Germline V CDR1 and CDR2: SGHTA, FQGTGA. Trimming cost V 6 bases and J 13 bases; bases outside gene matches: 9. The CDR3 extends over 14 amino acids. The CDR3 region has the DNA TGTGCCAGCAGTCCGGGACTAGCGGGGAATCGACAGTTCTTC. Amino acid sequence: CASSPGLAGNRQFF.

The chain has TRBV19 and TRBJ1-4; 11 nucleotides agree with TRBD1. This CDR3 spans 13 amino acids. Germline V gives CDR1 LNHDA, CDR2 SQIVND (reference sequence). V trimming: 5 bases; J trimming: 14 bases; junction bases outside the gene matches: 7. The CDR3 sequence is CASSSDRGRNLFF. The CDR3 DNA sequence: TGTGCCAGTAGTTCGGACAGGGGGCGAAATCTGTTTTTT.

This chain joins TRBV4-2 and TRBJ2-2; 8 bases fit TRBD2. Germline values: CDR1 LGHNA, CDR2 YNFKEQ. J lost 7 bases, V lost 0 bases, and 7 bases had no gene match. The CDR3 extends over 16 amino acids. This chain's CDR3 is CASSQDWTSSGGELFF. CDR3 DNA: TGTGCCAGCAGCCAAGATTGGACTAGCTCTGGCGGGGAGCTGTTTTTT.

The chain carries TRBV29-1 and TRBJ2-7, with 7 bases aligning to TRBD1. The CDR3 is 13 residues long. The V gene's germline CDR1 is SQVTM and CDR2 ANQGSEA. Trimming cost V 7 bases and J 0 bases; bases outside gene matches: 6. This CDR3 reads CSARQGASYEQYF. In DNA, the CDR3 is TGCAGCGCCCGACAGGGAGCCTCCTACGAGCAGTACTTC.

The chain links TRBV4-1 to TRBJ1-1; D not resolved. V lost 1 base and J lost 3, with 15 bases in between. This CDR3 region has 16 residues. CDR1 is MGHRA, CDR2 YSYEKL, per germline. This chain's CDR3 is CASSQGSGVRDTEAFF. The CDR3 DNA reads TGCGCCAGCAGCCAAGGGTCCGGAGTAAGGGACACTGAAGCTTTCTTT.

The genes are TRBV2 and TRBJ1-6; D is uncertain. The CDR3 contains 19 residues. The germline V gene has CDR1 SNHLY and CDR2 FYNNEI. Trimming took off 3 bases at V and 7 bases at J, with 25 bases between the two ends. The CDR3 loop reads CASSEVKDSGRVENSPLHF. In nucleotides, the CDR3 is TGTGCCAGCAGTGAGGTTAAAGACTCCGGGAGGGTGGAGAATTCACCCCTCCACTTT.

The chain couples TRBV11-2 to TRBJ2-7; 7 nucleotides align to TRBD2. Looked up from germline, CDR1 is SGHAT and CDR2 is FQNNGV. The V segment lost 2 bases and the J segment 6 bases; nucleotides outside the gene matches: 4. This CDR3 has 13 amino acids. As DNA, the CDR3 is TGTGCCAGCAGCTTATCCCTAGCGGTCGAGCAGTACTTC. It is translated as CASSLSLAVEQYF.

The chain links TRBV23-1 to TRBJ1-4; D remains ambiguous. TRBV23-1 is assigned to the ORF class and has an uncertain function. Trimming cost V 4 bases and J 6 bases, with 18 bases left between them. This CDR3 is built from 16 residues. The CDR3 DNA follows: TGCGCCAGCAGTCCAATAAGGGCACCTCTGGATGAAAAACTGTTTTTT. As protein: CASSPIRAPLDEKLFF.